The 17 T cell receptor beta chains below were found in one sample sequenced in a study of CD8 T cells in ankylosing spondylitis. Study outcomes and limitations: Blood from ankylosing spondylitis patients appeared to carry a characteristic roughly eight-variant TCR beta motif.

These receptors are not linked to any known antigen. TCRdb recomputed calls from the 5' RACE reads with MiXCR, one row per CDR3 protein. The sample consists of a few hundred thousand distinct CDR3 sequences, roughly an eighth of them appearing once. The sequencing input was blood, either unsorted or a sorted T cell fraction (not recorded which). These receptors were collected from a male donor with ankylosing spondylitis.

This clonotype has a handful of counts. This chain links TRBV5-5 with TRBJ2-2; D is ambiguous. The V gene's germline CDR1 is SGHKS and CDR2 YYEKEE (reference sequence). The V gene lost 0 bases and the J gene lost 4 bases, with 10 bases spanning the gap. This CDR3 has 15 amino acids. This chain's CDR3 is CASSLAPQSTGELFF. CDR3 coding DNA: TGTGCCAGCAGCTTGGCCCCACAGAGCACCGGGGAGCTGTTTTTT. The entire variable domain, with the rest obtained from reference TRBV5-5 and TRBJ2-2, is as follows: DAGVTQSPTHLIKTRGQQVTLRCSPISGHKSVSWYQQVLGQGPQFIFQYYEKEERGRGNFPDRFSARQFPNYSSELNVNALLLGDSALYLCASSLAPQSTGELFFGEGSRLTVL.

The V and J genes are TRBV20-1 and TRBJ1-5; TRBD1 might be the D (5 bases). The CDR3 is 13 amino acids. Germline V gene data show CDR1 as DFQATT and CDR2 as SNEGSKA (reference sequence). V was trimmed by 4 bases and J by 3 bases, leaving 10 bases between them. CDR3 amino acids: CSAIRGTNQPQHF. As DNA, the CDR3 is TGCAGTGCTATACGGGGGACCAATCAGCCCCAGCATTTT.

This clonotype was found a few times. The CDR3 nucleotides are TGTGCCAGCAGCTCAACAGGACAGGGCTCCTACAATGAGCAGTTCTTC. Its protein is CASSSTGQGSYNEQFF. This chain connects TRBV7-9 to TRBJ2-1, with 8 bases matching TRBD1. V was clipped by 4 bases and J by 0 bases; unmatched bases: 5. Germline V gene sequence: CDR1 SEHNR, CDR2 FQNEAQ (reference sequence). The CDR3 is 16 residues long.

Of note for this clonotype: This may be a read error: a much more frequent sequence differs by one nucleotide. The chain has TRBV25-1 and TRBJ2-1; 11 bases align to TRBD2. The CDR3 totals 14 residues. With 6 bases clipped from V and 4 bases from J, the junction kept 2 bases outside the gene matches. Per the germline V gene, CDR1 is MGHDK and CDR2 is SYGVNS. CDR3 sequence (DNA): TGTGCCAGCAGGGTAGCGGGAGGGTACAATGAGCAGTTCTTC. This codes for CASRVAGGYNEQFF.

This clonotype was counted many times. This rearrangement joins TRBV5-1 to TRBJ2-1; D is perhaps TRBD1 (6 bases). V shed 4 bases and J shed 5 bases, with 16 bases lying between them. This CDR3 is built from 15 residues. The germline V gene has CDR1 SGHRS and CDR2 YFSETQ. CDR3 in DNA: TGCGCCAGCAGCATCGACGGGACAAGACACAATGAGCAGTTCTTC. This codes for CASSIDGTRHNEQFF.

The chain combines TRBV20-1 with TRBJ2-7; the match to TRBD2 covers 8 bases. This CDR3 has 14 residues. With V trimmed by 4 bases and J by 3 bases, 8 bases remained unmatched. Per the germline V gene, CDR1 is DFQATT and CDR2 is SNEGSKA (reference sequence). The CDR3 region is CSATWTSHNYEQYF. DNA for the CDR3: TGCAGTGCTACGTGGACTAGCCATAACTACGAGCAGTACTTC.

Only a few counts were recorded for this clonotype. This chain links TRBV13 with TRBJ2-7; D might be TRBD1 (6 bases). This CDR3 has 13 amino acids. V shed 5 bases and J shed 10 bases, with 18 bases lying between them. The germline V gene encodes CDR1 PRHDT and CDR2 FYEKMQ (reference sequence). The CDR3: CASSLRGKGDQYV. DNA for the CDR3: TGTGCCAGCAGCCTGCGTGGTAAGGGGGACCAGTACGTC.

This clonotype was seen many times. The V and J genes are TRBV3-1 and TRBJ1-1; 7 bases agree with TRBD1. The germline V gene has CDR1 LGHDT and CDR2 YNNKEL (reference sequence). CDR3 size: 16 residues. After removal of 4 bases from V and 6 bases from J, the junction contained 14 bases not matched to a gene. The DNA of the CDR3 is TGTGCCAGCAGCCCAGCCATTTTGAGGGGGCAAGCTGAAGCTTTCTTT. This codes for CASSPAILRGQAEAFF.

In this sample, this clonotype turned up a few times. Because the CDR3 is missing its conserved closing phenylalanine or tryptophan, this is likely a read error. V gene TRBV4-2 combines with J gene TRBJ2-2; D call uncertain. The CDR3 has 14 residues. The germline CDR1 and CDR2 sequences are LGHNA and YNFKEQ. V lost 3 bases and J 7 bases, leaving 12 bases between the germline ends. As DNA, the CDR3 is TGTGCCAGCAGCCAGGAACTAAGGGACGGGGAGCTGTTTCTT. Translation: CASSQELRDGELFL.

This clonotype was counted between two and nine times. CDR3 region: CAISASTSGRAHEQFF. In nucleotides, the CDR3 is TGTGCCATCAGCGCTTCTACTAGCGGGAGGGCCCATGAGCAGTTCTTC. This chain connects TRBV10-3 to TRBJ2-1; 13 bases are a match to TRBD2. The CDR3 has 16 amino acids. The germline gives CDR1 ENHRY, CDR2 SYGVKD. Losses at the gene ends were 6 bases for V and 8 bases for J; bases not matched to a gene: 10.

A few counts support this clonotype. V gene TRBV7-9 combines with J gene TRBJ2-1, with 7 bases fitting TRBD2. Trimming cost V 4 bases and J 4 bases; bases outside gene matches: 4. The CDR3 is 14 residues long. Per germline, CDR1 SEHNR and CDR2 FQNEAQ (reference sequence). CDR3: CASSYAREYNEQFF. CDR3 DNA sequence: TGTGCCAGCAGCTACGCGCGGGAGTACAATGAGCAGTTCTTC.

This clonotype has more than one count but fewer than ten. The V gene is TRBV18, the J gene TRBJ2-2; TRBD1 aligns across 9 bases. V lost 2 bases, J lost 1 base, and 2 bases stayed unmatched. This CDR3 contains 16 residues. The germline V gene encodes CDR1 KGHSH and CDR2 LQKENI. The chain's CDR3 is CASSPTGQGNTGELFF. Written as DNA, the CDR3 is TGTGCCAGCTCACCAACGGGACAGGGGAACACCGGGGAGCTGTTTTTT.

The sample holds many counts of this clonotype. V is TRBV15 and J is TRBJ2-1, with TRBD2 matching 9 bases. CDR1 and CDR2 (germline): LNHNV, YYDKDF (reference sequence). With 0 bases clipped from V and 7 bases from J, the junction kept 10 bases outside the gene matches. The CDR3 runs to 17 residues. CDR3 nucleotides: TGTGCCACCAGCAGAGACCGTCGACTAGCGGACCCAAATGAGCAGTTCTTC. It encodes CATSRDRRLADPNEQFF. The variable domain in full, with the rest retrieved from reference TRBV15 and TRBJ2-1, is DAMVIQNPRYQVTQFGKPVTLSCSQTLNHNVMYWYQQKSSQAPKLLFHYYDKDFNNEADTPDNFQSRRPNTSFCFLDIRSPGLGDTAMYLCATSRDRRLADPNEQFFGPGTRLTVL.

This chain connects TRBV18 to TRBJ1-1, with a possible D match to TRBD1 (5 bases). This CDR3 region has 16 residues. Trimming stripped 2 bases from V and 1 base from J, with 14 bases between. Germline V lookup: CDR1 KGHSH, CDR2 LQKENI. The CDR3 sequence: CASSPNLGHGNTEAFF. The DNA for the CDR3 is TGTGCCAGCTCACCAAATCTTGGACACGGGAACACTGAAGCTTTCTTT.

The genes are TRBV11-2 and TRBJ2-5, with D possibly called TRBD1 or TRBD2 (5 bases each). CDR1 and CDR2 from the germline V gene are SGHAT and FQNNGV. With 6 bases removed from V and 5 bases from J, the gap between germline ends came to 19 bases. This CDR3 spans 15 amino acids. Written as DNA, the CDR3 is TGTGCCAGCAGGCGTCCGGGACGTTCTGGGGAGACCCAGTACTTC. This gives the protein CASRRPGRSGETQYF. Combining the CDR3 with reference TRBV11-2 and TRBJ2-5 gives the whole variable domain EAGVAQSPRYKIIEKRQSVAFWCNPISGHATLYWYQQILGQGPKLLIQFQNNGVVDDSQLPKDRFSAERLKGVDSTLKIQPAKLEDSAVYLCASRRPGRSGETQYFGPGTRLLVL.

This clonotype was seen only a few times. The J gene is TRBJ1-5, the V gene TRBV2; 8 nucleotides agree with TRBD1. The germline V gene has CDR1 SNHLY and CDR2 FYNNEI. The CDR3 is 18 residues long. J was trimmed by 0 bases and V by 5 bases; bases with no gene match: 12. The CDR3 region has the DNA TGTGCCAGCAGTCCCCGGACAGGGTTGGGATATAGCAATCAGCCCCAGCATTTT. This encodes CASSPRTGLGYSNQPQHF. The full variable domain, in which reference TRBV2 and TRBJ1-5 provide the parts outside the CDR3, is EPEVTQTPSHQVTQMGQEVILRCVPISNHLYFYWYRQILGQKVEFLVSFYNNEISEKSEIFDDQFSVERPDGSNFTLKIRSTKLEDSAMYFCASSPRTGLGYSNQPQHFGDGTRLSIL.

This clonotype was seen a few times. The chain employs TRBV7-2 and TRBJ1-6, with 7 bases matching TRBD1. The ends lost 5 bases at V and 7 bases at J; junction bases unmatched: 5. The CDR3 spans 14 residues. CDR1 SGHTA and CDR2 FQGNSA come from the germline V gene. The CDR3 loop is CASSPGRGNSPLHF. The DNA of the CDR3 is TGTGCCAGCAGCCCCGGCAGGGGGAATTCACCCCTCCACTTT.